Listed below are T cell receptor beta chains from one sample, sequenced in a study of control samples from healthy donors and cancer patients. This table comes from immunoSEQ multiplex PCR, and its TCRdb copy is limited to in-frame clones, with some not included. The sample consists of 95,000 to 100,000 clones, about 89% of them appearing once. What was sequenced was blood. These receptors were obtained from a man younger than 40 in good health. The CDR3 runs from the conserved cysteine through the conserved F or W. The D gene is left open where the match is weak. Expanded clones are given a class, and other clones once, few, many or no size at all.

-	TRBV18	TRBJ2-7	TRBD1	TGTGCCAGCTCACCATTCCGGGACAGCGTTTGGGAGCAGTACTTC	CASSPFRDSVWEQYF
-	TRBV5-4	TRBJ2-3	-	TGTGCCAGCAGCTTTGGAGGACGGAGCACGGGGGAGGTAGATACGCAGTATTTT	CASSFGGRSTGEVDTQYF
-	TRBV4-1	TRBJ2-1	-	TGCGCCAGCAGCCAAGATCGGGGCTACAATGAGCAGTTCTTC	CASSQDRGYNEQFF
-	TRBV6-2/TRBV6-3	TRBJ2-1	TRBD2	TGTGCCAGCAGCGGAATTCAAATTTTAGCGGGAGGGAGAAATGAGCAGTTCTTC	CASSGIQILAGGRNEQFF
-	TRBV5-6	TRBJ2-3	TRBD1	TGTGCCAGCAGCTCCGGACAGGGACCAGATACGCAGTATTTT	CASSSGQGPDTQYF
-	TRBV3-1/TRBV3-2	TRBJ1-2	TRBD1	TGTGCCAGCAGCCGTAGACAGGGATTGAATGGCTACACCTTC	CASSRRQGLNGYTF
-	TRBV2	TRBJ1-2	-	TGTGCCAGCCGGTTCTCGCTGAACTATGGCTACACCTTC	CASRFSLNYGYTF
-	TRBV30	TRBJ2-5	TRBD2	TGTGCCTGGAGTGTAAGCGGGGACCTACTCCAAGAGACCCAGTACTTC	CAWSVSGDLLQETQYF
-	TRBV7-6	TRBJ2-2	TRBD1	TGTGCCAGCAGCGCGAGACAGGGCTACACCGGGGAGCTGTTTTTT	CASSARQGYTGELFF
once	TRBV19	TRBJ1-4	-	TGTGCCAGTAGTATTGACCTCGCAACTAATGAAAAACTGTTTTTT	CASSIDLATNEKLFF
-	TRBV12-3/TRBV12-4	TRBJ1-1	-	TGTGCCAGCGGGAGGTTCTCGAACACTGAAGCTTTCTTT	CASGRFSNTEAFF
-	TRBV2	TRBJ2-3	-	TGTGCCAGCAGTGTCGGACCAGATACGCAGTATTTT	CASSVGPDTQYF
-	TRBV19	TRBJ1-1	-	TGTGCCAGTAGTATTCAAGATTCGAGACAGCGCTTCCCTGAAGCTTTCTTT	CASSIQDSRQRFPEAFF
-	TRBV4-3	TRBJ2-2	-	TGCGCCAGCAGCCAAGACGAAGCCGGGGAGCTGTTTTTT	CASSQDEAGELFF
-	TRBV4-1	TRBJ2-2	-	TGCGCCAGCAGCCAAAGGCAGGCCTACACCGGGGAGCTGTTTTTT	CASSQRQAYTGELFF
-	TRBV6-5	TRBJ1-1	-	TGTGCCAGCAGTTCCTCGACAGGAAACACTGAAGCTTTCTTT	CASSSSTGNTEAFF
-	TRBV7-8	TRBJ2-5	-	TGTGCCAGCAGCTCCCCCGCAAACGGTTTTATCCAGTACTTC	CASSSPANGFIQYF
-	TRBV19	TRBJ2-1	-	TGTGCCAGTAGTATAGAGGACAATGAGCAGTTCTTC	CASSIEDNEQFF
-	TRBV6-5	TRBJ2-3	-	TGTGCCAGCAGTTACCAACAGGGAATACCCGATACGCAGTATTTT	CASSYQQGIPDTQYF
-	TRBV5-5	TRBJ1-1	TRBD1	TGTGCCAGCAGCCTAGACAGGGTGTGGTACACTGAAGCTTTCTTT	CASSLDRVWYTEAFF
-	TRBV12-3/TRBV12-4	TRBJ2-5	TRBD1	TGTGCCAGCAGCGGACAGGAAGGATACACCCAGTACTTC	CASSGQEGYTQYF
-	TRBV24-1	TRBJ2-1	-	TGTGCCACCAGTGACCGAACGGGACGGTACAATGAGCAGTTCTTC	CATSDRTGRYNEQFF